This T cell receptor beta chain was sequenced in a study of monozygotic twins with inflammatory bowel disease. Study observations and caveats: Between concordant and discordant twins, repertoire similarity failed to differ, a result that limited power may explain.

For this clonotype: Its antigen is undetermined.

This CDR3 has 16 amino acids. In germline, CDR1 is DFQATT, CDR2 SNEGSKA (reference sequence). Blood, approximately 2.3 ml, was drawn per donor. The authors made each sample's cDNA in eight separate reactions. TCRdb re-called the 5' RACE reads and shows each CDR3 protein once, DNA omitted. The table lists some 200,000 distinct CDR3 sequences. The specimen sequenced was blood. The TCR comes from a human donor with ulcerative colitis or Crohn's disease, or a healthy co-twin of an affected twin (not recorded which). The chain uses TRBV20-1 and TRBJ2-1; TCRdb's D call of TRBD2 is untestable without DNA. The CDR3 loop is CSATRLAGASYNEQFF.